Presented here are 20 T cell receptor beta chains from one specimen sequenced in a study of early T cells in non-severe SARS-CoV-2 infection. TCRdb independently ran MiXCR on the 5' RACE reads; one entry per CDR3 protein. In the table there are 90,000 to 120,000 distinct CDR3 sequences, 9.5% to 13% of which are singletons. Source material: whole blood. Every receptor here comes from an adult who was a healthcare worker with PCR-confirmed SARS-CoV-2 infection or an uninfected control (not recorded which).

This clonotype was detected only a few times. The gene calls are TRBV7-9 and TRBJ2-4; the D is unclear. The CDR3 loop spans 16 amino acids. In germline, CDR1 is SEHNR, CDR2 FQNEAQ (reference sequence). V was cut by 0 bases and J by 3 bases, with 12 bases left in between. The CDR3 reads CASSLAGGRGKNIQYF. The CDR3 nucleotides are TGTGCCAGCAGCTTAGCGGGTGGCCGTGGCAAAAACATTCAGTACTTC.

The chain links TRBV2 to TRBJ2-7; TRBD1 might be the D (5 bases). Trimming removed 6 bases from V and 3 bases from J, with 24 bases in between. Germline V lookup: CDR1 SNHLY, CDR2 FYNNEI. The CDR3 runs 17 residues. CDR3 loop: CASSSAKGVSEFYEQYF. In nucleotides, the CDR3 is TGTGCCAGCAGCAGTGCTAAAGGGGTTTCGGAGTTCTACGAGCAGTACTTC.

The chain uses TRBV19 and TRBJ2-7, with 10 bases matching TRBD2. This CDR3 is 15 amino acids long. V gave up 5 bases and J gave up 2 bases; unmatched junction bases: 6. Germline values: CDR1 LNHDA, CDR2 SQIVND (reference sequence). CDR3 sequence (DNA): TGTGCCAGTAGTGCCCCGAGCGGGAGGGCCTACGAGCAGTACTTC. Amino acid sequence: CASSAPSGRAYEQYF.

This clonotype has more than one count but fewer than ten. The chain is built from TRBV14 and TRBJ2-7; D not certain. Looked up from germline, CDR1 is SGHDN and CDR2 is FVKESK. This CDR3 region has 14 residues. The V end lost 5 bases, the J end lost 3 bases, and 14 bases lay between the germline ends. For the CDR3, the DNA is TGTGCCAGCAGCGTTATGGCGTGGGGCTACGAGCAGTACTTC. It yields the protein CASSVMAWGYEQYF.

This clonotype was detected ten times or more. The chain couples TRBV2 to TRBJ2-5; 11 nucleotides match TRBD2. CDR1 is SNHLY, CDR2 FYNNEI, per germline. V was pared by 8 bases and J by 5 bases, with 7 bases of the junction left unmatched. The CDR3 sequence is 14 residues long. The DNA for the CDR3 is TGTGCCAGCGGGGGACTAGCGGTTCGGGAGACCCAGTACTTC. It specifies CASGGLAVRETQYF.

The chain couples TRBV5-1 to TRBJ2-3; no definite D call. Germline CDR1 reads SGHRS; CDR2 reads YFSETQ. V lost 4 bases and J lost 1, with 1 base in between. CDR3 length: 11 residues. CDR3 coding DNA: TGCGCCAGCAGCCGCACAGATACGCAGTATTTT. It specifies CASSRTDTQYF. Full variable domain (remainder filled in from reference TRBV5-1 and TRBJ2-3): KAGVTQTPRYLIKTRGQQVTLSCSPISGHRSVSWYQQTPGQGLQFLFEYFSETQRNKGNFPGRFSGRQFSNSRSEMNVSTLELGDSALYLCASSRTDTQYFGPGTRLTVL.

In its sample, this clonotype was seen a few times. The V gene is TRBV19, the J gene TRBJ2-1; 11 bases align to TRBD2. The V gene end was trimmed by 2 bases and the J gene end by 0 bases; junction bases not matched to a gene: 0. The V gene's germline CDR1 is LNHDA and CDR2 SQIVND (reference sequence). This CDR3 region has 16 residues. The CDR3 DNA reads TGTGCCAGTAGTATAACTAGCGGGAGCTCCTACAATGAGCAGTTCTTC. It specifies CASSITSGSSYNEQFF.

Concerning this clonotype itself: No conserved phenylalanine or tryptophan ends this CDR3, so it is likely a read error. This chain connects TRBV19 to TRBJ1-5; D might be TRBD1 (6 bases). The CDR3 runs 16 residues. Trimming shortened V by 5 bases and J by 3 bases, and 17 bases separated the two germline ends. Germline lookup yields CDR1 LNHDA and CDR2 SQIVND (reference sequence). The CDR3 DNA reads as TGTGCCAGTAGTCATCGGGGGGCGATCCTCAATCAGCCCCAGCATATT. It codes for CASSHRGAILNQPQHI.

This clonotype was detected many times. This chain uses TRBV11-3 with TRBJ2-3, with D perhaps assigned TRBD1 or TRBD2 (5 bases each). There are 19 residues in the CDR3. Germline CDR1 reads SGHNT; CDR2 reads YENEEA. The V and J ends lost 1 base and 1 base respectively, with 21 bases between them. In DNA, the CDR3 is TGTGCCAGCAGCTTAGCCCCATATGGGGGTCGTCGAGGCACAGATACGCAGTATTTT. Translation: CASSLAPYGGRRGTDTQYF. The whole variable domain, filled in from reference TRBV11-3 and TRBJ2-3, reads EAGVVQSPRYKIIEKKQPVAFWCNPISGHNTLYWYLQNLGQGPELLIRYENEEAVDDSQLPKDRFSAERLKGVDSTLKIQPAELGDSAVYLCASSLAPYGGRRGTDTQYFGPGTRLTVL.

The rearrangement uses TRBV20-1 and TRBJ2-4; 9 bases agree with TRBD2. This CDR3 is built from 17 residues. Germline V lookup: CDR1 DFQATT, CDR2 SNEGSKA (reference sequence). Germline trimming cut 0 bases from V and 1 base from J; bases unmatched to any gene: 7. CDR3 coding DNA: TGCAGTGCTAGAGATCCGCTAGCGGGATTGGCCAAAAACATTCAGTACTTC. Its protein product is CSARDPLAGLAKNIQYF.

The chain employs TRBV5-4 and TRBJ2-7, with 7 bases aligning to TRBD2. The junction had 8 bases not matched to a gene; V was cut back by 1 base and J by 1 base. The CDR3 covers 16 residues. The V gene's germline CDR1 is SGHNT and CDR2 YYREEE (reference sequence). The CDR3 coding sequence is TGTGCCAGCAGCTTGCCTCGCGCGGGAGCGTCCTACGAGCAGTACTTC. Translated: CASSLPRAGASYEQYF.

This clonotype has ten or more counts. The chain carries TRBV20-1 and TRBJ2-6; the D is unclear. V was shortened by 5 bases and J by 0 bases, with 8 bases between the two germline ends. The CDR3 has 14 amino acids. CDR1 and CDR2 (germline): DFQATT, SNEGSKA (reference sequence). CDR3 protein: CSAEKPSGANVLTF. The DNA of the CDR3 is TGCAGTGCTGAGAAGCCCTCTGGGGCCAACGTCCTGACTTTC.

This clonotype was seen many times. The chain combines TRBV7-9 with TRBJ1-5; 7 nucleotides match TRBD1. Germline V gene sequence: CDR1 SEHNR, CDR2 FQNEAQ (reference sequence). The V and J ends lost 4 bases and 0 bases, in that order; junction bases with no gene match: 3. This CDR3 contains 15 residues. The CDR3 reads CASSYTGDSNQPQHF. The CDR3 DNA is TGTGCCAGCAGCTATACAGGGGATAGCAATCAGCCCCAGCATTTT.

This clonotype has only a few counts. This chain joins TRBV29-1 and TRBJ2-1; 11 bases are a match to TRBD2. CDR1 is SQVTM, CDR2 ANQGSEA, per germline. V dropped 6 bases and J dropped 7; count of bases not matched to a gene: 14. The CDR3 is 16 residues long. This chain's CDR3 is CSVAGLAGFSWNEQFF. DNA for the CDR3: TGCAGCGTCGCCGGACTAGCGGGTTTCTCCTGGAATGAGCAGTTCTTC.

The chain uses TRBV2 and TRBJ2-7, with TRBD2 as a possible D gene (6 bases). The CDR3 consists of 18 residues. Germline CDR1 reads SNHLY; CDR2 reads FYNNEI. V shed 2 bases and J shed 1 base, with 21 bases lying between them. In DNA form, the CDR3 reads TGTGCCAGCAGTGAACTATTTCGCGTCGGGAGCTCTTCCTACGAGCAGTACTTC. Its protein is CASSELFRVGSSSYEQYF.

The sample holds many counts of this clonotype. This chain links TRBV19 with TRBJ2-3, with D maybe TRBD2 (5 bases). There are 14 residues in the CDR3. Trimming removed 6 bases at V and 5 bases at J, with 15 bases between. Per germline, CDR1 LNHDA and CDR2 SQIVND (reference sequence). In DNA, the CDR3 is TGTGCCAGTAGCCTCGAGCGGAGAAGAGATACGCAGTATTTT. It is translated as CASSLERRRDTQYF.

This clonotype was observed many times. V is TRBV12-3 or TRBV12-4 and J is TRBJ1-5; D is unclear. Trimming removed 6 bases at V and 1 base at J, with 4 bases between. The CDR3 runs to 12 residues. CDR3 amino acids: CASRWSNQPQHF. CDR3 nucleotide sequence: TGTGCCAGCAGATGGAGCAATCAGCCCCAGCATTTT.

This clonotype was seen at least ten times. The chain joins TRBV3-1 to TRBJ1-1; 7 nucleotides match TRBD1. This CDR3 has 14 amino acids. Germline lookup yields CDR1 LGHDT and CDR2 YNNKEL (reference sequence). The ends lost 8 bases at V and 11 bases at J; junction bases unmatched: 17. In DNA form, the CDR3 reads TGTGCCAGCCGACAGGGACGTAACACTGAATTCGCTTTCTTT. Translated, it gives CASRQGRNTEFAFF.

This clonotype was counted a few times. This chain joins TRBV5-6 and TRBJ1-6; D perhaps matches TRBD1 (6 bases). The length of the CDR3 is 14 residues. The V gene's germline CDR1 is SGHDT and CDR2 YYEEEE. V shed 4 bases and J shed 10 bases, with 15 bases lying between them. This CDR3 is CASSPGVVGSPLHF. The CDR3 DNA follows: TGTGCCAGCAGCCCAGGGGTCGTCGGATCACCCCTCCACTTT.

Many counts were recorded for this clonotype. This rearrangement joins TRBV19 to TRBJ2-3, with TRBD1 matching 8 bases. The CDR3 loop spans 15 amino acids. With V trimmed by 2 bases and J by 6 bases, 7 bases remained unmatched. Germline V gene lookup returns CDR1 LNHDA and CDR2 SQIVND (reference sequence). In DNA, the CDR3 is TGTGCCAGTAGTATAAACCAGGGGGCTCGGGATACGCAGTATTTT. It specifies CASSINQGARDTQYF.